A single sample is the source of the 14 T cell receptor beta chains below, sequenced in a study of blood T cell repertoires in COVID-19. This table comes from immunoSEQ multiplex PCR, and its TCRdb copy is limited to in-frame clones, with some not included. The data show about 47,000 clones, roughly 86% seen once. The sample taken for sequencing was peripheral blood. These receptors originate from an older man with active or convalescent COVID-19.

The V call is TRBV5-1, the J call TRBJ1-1; D not certain. Per the germline V gene, CDR1 is SGHRS and CDR2 is YFSETQ. The CDR3 runs to 13 residues. V shed 4 bases and J shed 0 bases, with 7 bases lying between them. The DNA of the CDR3 is TGCGCCAGCAGCCCCGCTATGAACACTGAAGCTTTCTTT. It is translated as CASSPAMNTEAFF.

The J gene is TRBJ1-4, the V gene TRBV9; D is unclear. Trimming took off 0 bases at V and 10 bases at J, with 13 bases between the two ends. In germline, CDR1 is SGDLS, CDR2 YYNGEE. The CDR3 has 14 amino acids. CDR3 protein: CASSVAPDRGKLFF. The CDR3 nucleotides are TGTGCCAGCAGCGTAGCGCCGGACCGGGGAAAACTGTTTTTT.

The chain recombines TRBV24-1 with TRBJ2-3, with a weak D call TRBD2 (5 bases). This CDR3 is 13 amino acids long. Germline assignment: CDR1 KGHDR and CDR2 SFDVKD. Trimming left V 9 bases short and J 3 bases short, with 12 bases between. The CDR3 region has the DNA TGTGCCACCTTGGGGAGTTCGACAGATACGCAGTATTTT. It encodes CATLGSSTDTQYF.

This sequence joins TRBV28 and TRBJ1-1, with TRBD1 as a possible D gene (6 bases). The germline CDR1 and CDR2 sequences are MDHEN and SYDVKM. V was pared by 4 bases and J by 2 bases, with 11 bases between. There are 14 residues in the CDR3. CDR3: CASSSQDRNTEAFF. The DNA for the CDR3 is TGTGCCAGCAGTTCCCAGGACAGAAACACTGAAGCTTTCTTT.

The rearrangement uses TRBV6-5 and TRBJ1-6; D gene ambiguous. The length of the CDR3 is 12 residues. V shed 0 bases and J shed 13 bases, with 7 bases lying between them. Germline CDR1 and CDR2: MNHEY and SVGAGI. CDR3 coding DNA: TGTGCCAGCAGTTACTCGAGAGGCCCCCTCCACTTT. Translated, it gives CASSYSRGPLHF.

The V call is TRBV18, the J call TRBJ1-1, with a weak D call TRBD1 (6 bases). The CDR3 extends over 16 amino acids. Trimming took off 3 bases at V and 6 bases at J, with 20 bases between the two ends. Germline V gene data show CDR1 as KGHSH and CDR2 as LQKENI. The CDR3 DNA follows: TGTGCCAGCTCACCCTTCTCAGGGGCCCGGACCTCTGAAGCTTTCTTT. Encoded protein: CASSPFSGARTSEAFF.

The rearrangement uses TRBV7-9 and TRBJ1-2, with TRBD1 matching 7 bases. This CDR3 comprises 13 residues. CDR1 and CDR2 (germline): SEHNR, FQNEAQ (reference sequence). J was trimmed by 4 bases and V by 4 bases; bases with no gene match: 3. The CDR3 region is CASSSDRAYGYTF. DNA for the CDR3: TGTGCCAGCAGCTCAGACAGGGCCTATGGCTACACCTTC.

CDR3 in amino acids: CASSDLGKGAIYGYTF. The CDR3 bases are TGTGCCAGCAGTGACCTCGGGAAGGGGGCGATCTATGGCTACACCTTC. The J gene is TRBJ1-2, the V gene TRBV6-1, with 7 bases that match TRBD1. The V and J ends lost 3 bases and 4 bases, in that order; junction bases with no gene match: 11. Germline CDR1 reads MNHNS; CDR2 reads SASEGT. The CDR3 spans 16 residues.

CDR3 in DNA: TGTGCCATCAGAAGACAGGGGCAGAACACTGAAGCTTTCTTT. Translating it yields CAIRRQGQNTEAFF. The rearrangement uses TRBV10-3 and TRBJ1-1; 8 bases align to TRBD1. CDR1 and CDR2 from the germline V gene are ENHRY and SYGVKD. The CDR3 extends over 14 amino acids. V lost 6 bases to trimming and J lost 1 base; unmatched junction nucleotides: 4.

This CDR3 is CASSGQRNYGYTF. CDR3 coding DNA: TGCGCCAGCTCGGGACAGAGAAACTATGGCTACACCTTC. The rearrangement joins TRBV10-2 to TRBJ1-2; 7 positions match TRBD1. Germline assignment: CDR1 WSHSY and CDR2 SAAADI. V dropped 8 bases and J dropped 2; count of bases not matched to a gene: 5. The CDR3 has 13 amino acids.

This chain joins TRBV30 and TRBJ1-5; 10 nucleotides match TRBD1. Germline values: CDR1 GTSNPN, CDR2 SVGIG (reference sequence). Trimming cost V 2 bases and J 3 bases; bases outside gene matches: 7. This CDR3 has 16 residues. CDR3 DNA: TGTGCCTGGAGTCCCCGGACAGGGGGACCCAATCAGCCCCAGCATTTT. Amino acids: CAWSPRTGGPNQPQHF.

The chain is built from TRBV19 and TRBJ2-1; the D gene is possibly TRBD2 (5 bases). The CDR3 spans 14 residues. Germline V gene lookup returns CDR1 LNHDA and CDR2 SQIVND (reference sequence). Trimming removed 6 bases at V and 5 bases at J, with 14 bases between. CDR3 bases: TGTGCCAGTAGACGGAGACGGGAAAACAATGAGCAGTTCTTC. It encodes CASRRRRENNEQFF.

The chain is built from TRBV7-3 and TRBJ1-2, with a tentative D call TRBD1 (6 bases). CDR1 is SGHTA, CDR2 FQGTGA, per germline. The CDR3 consists of 12 residues. V was clipped by 1 base and J by 6 bases, with 6 bases between them. CDR3 nucleotide sequence: TGTGCCAGCAGCTTAAGGGGGCATGGCTACACCTTC. It is translated as CASSLRGHGYTF.

This rearrangement joins TRBV5-1 to TRBJ2-7, with TRBD1 matching over 8 bases. The CDR3 sequence is 14 residues long. Trimming cost V 1 base and J 2 bases; bases outside gene matches: 2. The germline gives CDR1 SGHRS, CDR2 YFSETQ. This chain's CDR3 is CASSLTGGTYEQYF. CDR3 in DNA: TGCGCCAGCAGCTTGACAGGGGGGACCTACGAGCAGTACTTC.